Here is one T cell receptor beta chain with its context. What it binds is unknown. The record originates from a study of cytomegalovirus exposure and HLA in healthy donors. The donors comprised healthy bone marrow donors. Study-level points and caveats: Presence/absence analyses rested on an assumption that sequencing depth was roughly uniform across donors.

The PCR contained 60 Vbeta and 13 Jbeta primers. Assay used: immunoSEQ multiplex PCR; TCRdb lists only in-frame clones, some missing. The table has about 180,000 clones, about 72% seen once. Sequences were obtained from PBMCs. The sequence was collected from a human donor in good health.

CDR3 sequence reads: CSARQQETQYF. CDR3 sequence (DNA): TGCAGTGCTAGGCAGCAAGAGACCCAGTACTTC. The genes are TRBV20-1 and TRBJ2-5; D is unresolved. V was clipped by 3 bases and J by 2 bases, with 4 bases between them. The CDR3 spans 11 residues. Germline V gene sequence: CDR1 DFQATT, CDR2 SNEGSKA (reference sequence).